This T cell receptor (beta chain) emerged from a study of T cell repertoires in cytomegalovirus infection. At the level of the study: Public signatures in TCR beta pointed to CMV infection and matching HLA type. General study findings and limits: Cumulative frequency of public TCR beta families picked out carriers of CMV plus the relevant HLA. HLA-C-restricted, CMV-specific TCR beta clonotypes were dominant ex vivo.

Trimming took 3 bases from V and 5 from J, leaving 13 bases between them. The length of the CDR3 is 13 residues. The germline gives CDR1 DFQATT, CDR2 SNEGSKA (reference sequence). With regard to this clonotype: Antigen: not known.

Via MiXCR, TCRdb re-called the reads, giving one row per CDR3 protein. The sample holds around 120,000 distinct CDR3 sequences, 8% to 9% seen once. The source is a human donor in good health (CMV status not recorded). Some clones in this sample may be carry-over from other donors' samples. The material sequenced was PBMCs. The chain links TRBV20-1 to TRBJ1-1; possible D gene TRBD1, 6 bases. The CDR3 sequence is CSARLGAGTEAFF. The DNA for the CDR3 is TGCAGTGCTAGGTTGGGGGCTGGGACTGAAGCTTTCTTT.